A selection of T cell receptor beta chains follows, all from one sample in a study of T cell repertoires in cytomegalovirus infection. MiXCR was run by TCRdb on the reads, yielding one entry per CDR3 protein. The table has about 230,000 distinct CDR3 sequences, under 8.5% seen once. The sequencing input was PBMCs. The source of these receptors is a human donor in good health (CMV status not recorded). Some clones in this sample may be carry-over from other donors' samples. Each CDR3 is given with its conserved first and last residue. Fields, in order: J gene, V gene, D gene, clone size, CDR3 protein, CDR3 DNA. D genes are given only for firm matches. Clone size is given for some rows only: seen once, a few or many times, or a class if the clone is expanded.

J: TRBJ1-1; V: TRBV7-3; D: TRBD1; size: many; CDR3: CASSQTGFRDTEAFF; DNA: TGTGCCAGCAGCCAGACAGGGTTTCGGGACACTGAAGCTTTCTTT
J: TRBJ1-2; V: TRBV7-9; D: NA; size: many; CDR3: CASSFSGENFGYTF; DNA: TGTGCCAGCAGCTTCTCAGGGGAGAATTTTGGCTACACCTTC
J: TRBJ2-7; V: TRBV20-1; D: TRBD1; size: few; CDR3: CSAKGQAYEQYF; DNA: TGCAGTGCTAAGGGACAGGCCTACGAGCAGTACTTC
J: TRBJ2-7; V: TRBV7-2; D: TRBD1; size: many; CDR3: CASSSGTGMREQYF; DNA: TGTGCCAGCAGCTCCGGGACAGGGATGCGGGAGCAGTACTTC
J: TRBJ2-1; V: TRBV29-1; D: TRBD1; size: many; CDR3: CSVAPDRVVYEQFF; DNA: TGCAGCGTCGCACCGGACAGGGTCGTGTATGAGCAGTTCTTC
J: TRBJ1-4; V: TRBV7-2; D: NA; size: many; CDR3: CASSLVGTNEKLFF; DNA: TGTGCCAGCAGCTTGGTGGGGACTAATGAAAAACTGTTTTTT
J: TRBJ1-1; V: TRBV7-2; D: TRBD1; size: many; CDR3: CASSLPQGVVGTEAFF; DNA: TGTGCCAGCAGCTTACCACAGGGGGTGGTCGGCACTGAAGCTTTCTTT
J: TRBJ1-1; V: TRBV20-1; D: NA; size: many; CDR3: CSARKLDTEAFF; DNA: TGCAGTGCTAGAAAACTAGACACTGAAGCTTTCTTT
J: TRBJ2-7; V: TRBV6-2/TRBV6-3; D: TRBD1; size: many; CDR3: CASSWGTGAYEQYF; DNA: TGTGCCAGCAGTTGGGGGACAGGGGCATACGAGCAGTACTTC
J: TRBJ2-7; V: TRBV7-6; D: NA; size: many; CDR3: CASSSDRTFSYEQYF; DNA: TGTGCCAGCAGCTCTGACCGGACCTTCTCCTACGAGCAGTACTTC
J: TRBJ2-7; V: TRBV7-9; D: TRBD1; size: many; CDR3: CASSPDRGTLYEQYF; DNA: TGTGCCAGCAGTCCGGACAGGGGAACACTCTACGAGCAGTACTTC
J: TRBJ2-7; V: TRBV20-1; D: NA; size: many; CDR3: CSARPDVGSSYEQYF; DNA: TGCAGTGCTAGACCGGACGTAGGTAGCTCCTACGAGCAGTACTTC
J: TRBJ1-4; V: TRBV19; D: NA; size: many; CDR3: CASSTPGWGEKLFF; DNA: TGTGCCAGTAGTACTCCTGGGTGGGGTGAAAAACTGTTTTTT
J: TRBJ2-3; V: TRBV7-2; D: TRBD2; size: many; CDR3: CASSLLIGTTTDTQYF; DNA: TGTGCCAGCAGCTTACTTATAGGGACTACCACAGATACGCAGTATTTT
J: TRBJ2-1; V: TRBV6-5; D: TRBD2; size: many; CDR3: CASRRASGALPYNEQFF; DNA: TGTGCCAGCCGGCGGGCTAGCGGGGCCTTACCATACAATGAGCAGTTCTTC
J: TRBJ1-5; V: TRBV20-1; D: NA; size: many; CDR3: CSARSRAQGPQHF; DNA: TGCAGTGCTAGGTCACGCGCCCAGGGGCCCCAGCATTTT
J: TRBJ1-1; V: TRBV29-1; D: TRBD1; size: many; CDR3: CSVRTGAMNTEAFF; DNA: TGCAGCGTCAGGACAGGGGCGATGAACACTGAAGCTTTCTTT
J: TRBJ2-2; V: TRBV20-1; D: NA; size: many; CDR3: CSGQQGWDTGELFF; DNA: TGCAGCGGCCAACAGGGCTGGGACACCGGGGAGCTGTTTTTT
J: TRBJ1-6; V: TRBV20-1; D: TRBD1; size: many; CDR3: CSARDSRGQGYNSPLHF; DNA: TGCAGTGCTAGAGACTCAAGGGGACAGGGCTATAATTCACCCCTCCACTTT
J: TRBJ2-3; V: TRBV2; D: NA; size: many; CDR3: CAAREGDTQYF; DNA: TGTGCCGCCCGAGAAGGAGATACGCAGTATTTT
J: TRBJ1-1; V: TRBV6-6; D: NA; size: few; CDR3: CASSLGPSLNTEAFF; DNA: TGTGCCAGCAGCCTGGGCCCCAGCTTGAACACTGAAGCTTTCTTT
J: TRBJ2-4; V: TRBV4-2; D: NA; size: many; CDR3: CASSHHITGTDENIQYF; DNA: TGTGCCAGCAGCCATCATATCACCGGGACGGACGAAAACATTCAGTACTTC
J: TRBJ2-7; V: TRBV6-2/TRBV6-3; D: NA; size: many; CDR3: CASSYQQGYEQYF; DNA: TGTGCCAGCAGTTACCAGCAGGGCTACGAGCAGTACTTC
J: TRBJ1-6; V: TRBV7-2; D: NA; size: many; CDR3: CASRGMGDSPLHF; DNA: TGTGCCAGCAGGGGGATGGGGGATTCACCCCTCCACTTT
J: TRBJ2-1; V: TRBV20-1; D: TRBD1; size: few; CDR3: CSAGQGTYNEQFF; DNA: TGCAGTGCCGGACAGGGGACCTACAATGAGCAGTTCTTC
J: TRBJ2-7; V: TRBV12-3/TRBV12-4; D: NA; size: few; CDR3: CASSFQGLSSYEQYF; DNA: TGTGCCAGCAGTTTCCAGGGTCTCAGCTCCTACGAGCAGTACTTC
J: TRBJ1-2; V: TRBV4-1; D: NA; size: NA; CDR3: CASSQEGGDGSWTNYGYTF; DNA: TGCGCTAGCAGCCAAGAAGGAGGGGACGGTTCTTGGACTAACTATGGCTACACCTTC
J: TRBJ1-1; V: TRBV7-2; D: NA; size: medium-sized; CDR3: CASSSRARNTEAFF; DNA: TGTGCCAGCAGCTCCAGGGCCAGGAACACTGAAGCTTTCTTT
J: TRBJ2-7; V: TRBV28; D: TRBD1; size: NA; CDR3: CASSLRDRGYF; DNA: TGTGCCAGCAGCCTCCGGGACAGGGGGTACTTC
J: TRBJ2-7; V: TRBV19; D: NA; size: many; CDR3: CASSTRDGHYEQYF; DNA: TGTGCCAGTAGTACCCGGGACGGACACTACGAGCAGTACTTC
J: TRBJ1-6; V: TRBV7-2; D: NA; size: many; CDR3: CASSRRQDSPLHF; DNA: TGTGCCAGCAGCCGTCGACAGGATTCACCCCTCCACTTT
J: TRBJ2-1; V: TRBV11-2; D: TRBD2; size: many; CDR3: CASTTSGGAKNEQFF; DNA: TGTGCCAGCACCACTAGCGGGGGGGCGAAAAATGAGCAGTTCTTC
J: TRBJ1-5; V: TRBV7-2; D: NA; size: many; CDR3: CASSLEGQANQPQHF; DNA: TGTGCCAGCAGCCTTGAGGGGCAGGCAAATCAGCCCCAGCATTTT
J: TRBJ2-1; V: TRBV20-1; D: TRBD1; size: few; CDR3: CSARDQRTGAYNEQFF; DNA: TGCAGTGCTAGAGATCAGCGGACAGGGGCCTACAATGAGCAGTTCTTC
J: TRBJ2-1; V: TRBV2; D: TRBD1; size: many; CDR3: CASSGTDYNEQFF; DNA: TGTGCCAGCTCCGGGACAGACTACAATGAGCAGTTCTTC
J: TRBJ1-2; V: TRBV5-5; D: NA; size: many; CDR3: CASSLRLANYGYTF; DNA: TGTGCCAGCAGCTTGCGTCTCGCTAACTATGGCTACACCTTC
J: TRBJ2-7; V: TRBV5-1; D: TRBD1; size: many; CDR3: CASSYQGDEQYF; DNA: TGCGCCAGCAGCTATCAGGGGGACGAGCAGTACTTC
J: TRBJ2-6; V: TRBV7-2; D: TRBD2; size: many; CDR3: CASSLTSGGISGANVLTF; DNA: TGTGCCAGCAGCTTAACTAGCGGGGGAATCTCTGGGGCCAACGTCCTGACTTTC
J: TRBJ2-1; V: TRBV18; D: NA; size: many; CDR3: CASSPGTSAGNEQFF; DNA: TGTGCCAGCTCACCCGGGACCTCCGCGGGCAATGAGCAGTTCTTC
J: TRBJ1-1; V: TRBV11-1; D: TRBD1; size: many; CDR3: CASSPKGTESKTEAFF; DNA: TGTGCCAGCAGCCCCAAGGGGACAGAGTCAAAGACTGAAGCTTTCTTT
J: TRBJ2-1; V: TRBV7-6; D: NA; size: many; CDR3: CASSLGAGRDGAFNEQFF; DNA: TGTGCCAGCAGCTTAGGCGCGGGTAGGGACGGCGCTTTCAATGAGCAGTTCTTC
J: TRBJ1-1; V: TRBV7-8; D: NA; size: many; CDR3: CASSLPVNTEAFF; DNA: TGTGCCAGCAGCCTGCCCGTGAACACTGAAGCTTTCTTT
J: TRBJ1-5; V: TRBV20-1; D: TRBD1; size: many; CDR3: CSARRTGGQPQHF; DNA: TGCAGTGCTAGGAGGACAGGGGGACAGCCCCAGCATTTT
J: TRBJ1-2; V: TRBV7-2; D: NA; size: many; CDR3: CASSLGPPMAYGYTF; DNA: TGTGCCAGCAGCTTGGGACCTCCGATGGCCTATGGCTACACCTTC
J: TRBJ2-7; V: TRBV7-2; D: NA; size: many; CDR3: CASSPEAGKDEQYF; DNA: TGTGCCAGCAGCCCCGAGGCAGGGAAGGACGAGCAGTACTTC
J: TRBJ2-4; V: TRBV14; D: NA; size: many; CDR3: CASSQDQRRYKNIQYF; DNA: TGTGCCAGCAGCCAAGACCAGCGTAGGTACAAAAACATTCAGTACTTC
J: TRBJ1-1; V: TRBV29-1; D: NA; size: many; CDR3: CSVELRQGNTEAFF; DNA: TGCAGCGTTGAACTACGGCAGGGGAACACTGAAGCTTTCTTT
J: TRBJ2-7; V: TRBV20-1; D: NA; size: many; CDR3: CSARDEAGPDEQYF; DNA: TGCAGTGCTAGAGATGAGGCAGGACCCGACGAGCAGTACTTC
J: TRBJ1-5; V: TRBV6-6; D: NA; size: many; CDR3: CAGGGAGQPQHF; DNA: TGTGCCGGGGGGGGCGCTGGGCAGCCCCAGCATTTT